A single sample gave rise to the 26 T cell receptor beta chains below, sequenced in a study of vaccination and CD4 T cells after COVID-19. Their cognate antigens are unknown. Oncomine TCR Beta short-read sequencing was applied to DNA from cultured CD4+ T cells. TCRdb itself ran the PCR reads through MiXCR, one entry per CDR3 protein. The sample records some 1,600 distinct CDR3 sequences, around 70% being singletons. Sample treatment: approximately 11-day PBMC culture with coronavirus spike peptide pools or control peptides (ViraFEST assay). The material was CD4+ T cells from blood, cultured in vitro, obtained after SARS-CoV-2 vaccination. The source of these receptors is a human donor who had recovered from COVID-19.

The chain carries TRBV6-5 and TRBJ2-7; D is unresolved. The V gene's germline CDR1 is MNHEY and CDR2 SVGAGI. The CDR3 is 14 residues long. Trimming took off 2 bases at V and 2 bases at J, with 10 bases between the two ends. The CDR3 DNA reads as TGTGCCAGCAGTTACATGTCAGAGGCCTACGAGCAGTACTTC. This encodes CASSYMSEAYEQYF.

V and J are TRBV6-1 and TRBJ2-3; 10 positions match TRBD2. The CDR3 has 14 residues. Germline CDR1 MNHNS, CDR2 SASEGT. The junction had 2 bases not matched to a gene; V was cut back by 6 bases and J by 2 bases. CDR3 nucleotide sequence: TGTGCCAGCAGGCTAGCGGGGGTCACAGATACGCAGTATTTT. Translated, it gives CASRLAGVTDTQYF.

The rearrangement joins TRBV5-8 to TRBJ2-1; D might be TRBD1 or TRBD2, each matching 5 bases. The CDR3 consists of 13 residues. In germline, CDR1 is SGHTS, CDR2 YDEGEE. Trimming removed 4 bases from V and 3 bases from J, with 8 bases in between. The CDR3 loop reads CASSGDRYNEQFF. DNA for the CDR3: TGTGCCAGCAGCGGGGACCGCTACAATGAGCAGTTCTTC. Together with reference TRBV5-8 and TRBJ2-1, the CDR3 gives the full variable domain: EAGVTQSPTHLIKTRGQQATLRCSPISGHTSVYWYQQALGLGLQFLLWYDEGEERNRGNFPPRFSGRQFPNYSSELNVNALELEDSALYLCASSGDRYNEQFFGPGTRLTVL.

This clonotype was seen a few times. The V call is TRBV7-2, the J call TRBJ1-5; D not certain. Germline V gene lookup returns CDR1 SGHTA and CDR2 FQGNSA. With 5 bases removed from V and 2 bases from J, the gap between germline ends came to 13 bases. The CDR3 spans 15 residues. The CDR3 coding sequence is TGTGCCAGCAGCCCGATATTGGGTGGCAATCAGCCCCAGCATTTT. It translates to CASSPILGGNQPQHF.

V and J are TRBV19 and TRBJ2-2; TRBD1 is a possible D gene (6 bases). Trimming pared 7 bases from V and 0 bases from J, leaving 15 bases between. From germline, CDR1 is LNHDA and CDR2 SQIVND (reference sequence). The CDR3 contains 16 residues. For the CDR3, the DNA is TGTGCCAGTACCCCGACAGGCCAAGCGAACACCGGGGAGCTGTTTTTT. Its protein product is CASTPTGQANTGELFF. Full variable domain (remainder filled in from reference TRBV19 and TRBJ2-2): DGGITQSPKYLFRKEGQNVTLSCEQNLNHDAMYWYRQDPGQGLRLIYYSQIVNDFQKGDIAEGYSVSREKKESFPLTVTSAQKNPTAFYLCASTPTGQANTGELFFGEGSRLTVL.

The chain has TRBV9 and TRBJ2-7; TRBD2 agrees at 10 bases. J gave up 1 base and V 0 bases, and 10 bases lay outside the gene matches. CDR3 size: 18 residues. The germline V gene has CDR1 SGDLS and CDR2 YYNGEE. The chain's CDR3 is CASSVGPSGSRASYEQYF. CDR3 DNA sequence: TGTGCCAGCAGCGTAGGGCCTAGCGGGAGCAGGGCTTCCTACGAGCAGTACTTC.

This clonotype is judged large. The chain couples TRBV11-3 to TRBJ2-1; no definite D call. The CDR3 contains 14 residues. The V end lost 0 bases, the J end lost 10 bases, and 13 bases lay between the germline ends. Germline lookup yields CDR1 SGHNT and CDR2 YENEEA. The DNA for the CDR3 is TGTGCCAGCAGCTTAGATGCGGCGTTAGGGGAGCAGTTCTTC. Translating it yields CASSLDAALGEQFF.

The chain employs TRBV11-3 and TRBJ2-1; no reliable D call. CDR1 is SGHNT and CDR2 is YENEEA in the germline V gene. The CDR3 loop spans 12 amino acids. Trimming took 5 bases from V and 7 from J, leaving 9 bases between them. This chain's CDR3 is CASSRQKNEQFF. The CDR3 DNA follows: TGTGCCAGCAGCCGCCAGAAGAATGAGCAGTTCTTC.

This rearrangement joins TRBV28 to TRBJ1-2; perhaps TRBD1 as D (6 bases). V was cut by 8 bases and J by 6 bases, with 22 bases left in between. Germline V gives CDR1 MDHEN, CDR2 SYDVKM. This CDR3 spans 15 amino acids. The CDR3, as DNA: TGTGCCAGCCGAGAGGGGGGGGCACTTTCAGATGGCTACACCTTC. It codes for CASREGGALSDGYTF.

This clonotype was seen a few times. This CDR3 reads CASSLVPDSYQPQHF. In DNA form, the CDR3 reads TGTGCCAGCAGCTTAGTCCCGGACAGTTATCAGCCCCAGCATTTT. This sequence joins TRBV7-2 and TRBJ1-5, with D perhaps TRBD1 (6 bases). CDR1 and CDR2 from the germline V gene are SGHTA and FQGNSA. V lost 1 base to trimming and J lost 5 bases, with 12 bases between them. This CDR3 region has 15 residues.

The chain uses TRBV24-1 and TRBJ2-5, with 9 bases that match TRBD2. Germline V lookup: CDR1 KGHDR, CDR2 SFDVKD. This CDR3 has 16 amino acids. V shed 2 bases, J shed 4 bases, and the junction held 7 bases outside the gene matches. The CDR3 DNA reads as TGTGCCACCAGTGATTCGCGGGGGGGGACGGCAGAGACCCAGTACTTC. Amino acids: CATSDSRGGTAETQYF.

This clonotype was seen only once. V usage is TRBV6-1 and J usage is TRBJ2-1; tentative D call: TRBD1 (6 bases). The CDR3 consists of 15 residues. Trimming removed 5 bases from V and 2 bases from J, with 13 bases in between. Looked up from germline, CDR1 is MNHNS and CDR2 is SASEGT. As DNA, the CDR3 is TGTGCCAGCAGTAATTACAGGGCAACCTACAATGAGCAGTTCTTC. Translation gives CASSNYRATYNEQFF.

This clonotype was counted a single time. CDR3 sequence (DNA): TGCAGTGCTCCCCAGACAGCTGTGAACACTGAAGCTTTCTTT. Amino acid sequence: CSAPQTAVNTEAFF. The chain couples TRBV20-1 to TRBJ1-1; D possibly corresponds to TRBD1 (5 bases). The germline V and J ends were trimmed by 5 bases and 0 bases, with 13 bases remaining between them. From germline, CDR1 is DFQATT and CDR2 SNEGSKA (reference sequence). The CDR3 extends over 14 amino acids.

In this sample, this clonotype is large. V is TRBV6-1 and J is TRBJ2-7; D gene unclear. This CDR3 spans 15 amino acids. Germline lookup yields CDR1 MNHNS and CDR2 SASEGT. Trimming took 7 bases from V and 0 from J, leaving 16 bases between them. CDR3 residues: CASINAGSSSYEQYF. The CDR3 DNA reads TGTGCCAGCATTAACGCAGGTTCGAGCTCCTACGAGCAGTACTTC.

This clonotype is medium-sized. The V call is TRBV28, the J call TRBJ2-7, with a possible D match to TRBD1 (6 bases). Trimming removed 7 bases from V and 3 bases from J, with 16 bases in between. Germline V CDR1 and CDR2: MDHEN, SYDVKM. This CDR3 comprises 14 residues. CDR3: CASIPTGNHYEQYF. In nucleotides, the CDR3 is TGTGCCAGCATTCCGACAGGCAATCACTACGAGCAGTACTTC.

The rearrangement uses TRBV7-8 and TRBJ2-5, with 9 bases identical to TRBD2. This CDR3 is 16 amino acids long. Germline lookup yields CDR1 SGHVS and CDR2 FQNEAQ. V was pared by 5 bases and J by 5 bases, with 12 bases of the junction left unmatched. CDR3 bases: TGTGCCAGCAGCCCCGGCCGTAGCGGGGGCGGGGAGACCCAGTACTTC. This translates into CASSPGRSGGGETQYF. Full variable domain (remainder filled in from reference TRBV7-8 and TRBJ2-5): GAGVSQSPRYKVAKRGQDVALRCDPISGHVSLFWYQQALGQGPEFLTYFQNEAQLDKSGLPSDRFFAERPEGSVSTLKIQRTQQEDSAVYLCASSPGRSGGGETQYFGPGTRLLVL.

This chain uses TRBV3-1 with TRBJ2-7; the D gene is possibly TRBD1 (6 bases). The CDR3 spans 14 residues. Trimming removed 4 bases at V and 0 bases at J, with 10 bases between. In germline, CDR1 is LGHDT, CDR2 YNNKEL (reference sequence). CDR3 in amino acids: CASSPWTVSYEQYF. Here the CDR3 DNA reads TGTGCCAGCAGCCCTTGGACAGTCTCCTACGAGCAGTACTTC.

The chain carries TRBV19 and TRBJ2-5; 10 bases fit TRBD1. Germline CDR1 is LNHDA and CDR2 is SQIVND (reference sequence). V gave up 5 bases and J gave up 5 bases; unmatched junction bases: 11. The CDR3 is 16 residues long. The DNA for the CDR3 is TGTGCCAGTAGTTTCCCGGGGGACAGGGGACGGGAGACCCAGTACTTC. Its translation: CASSFPGDRGRETQYF.

The rearrangement uses TRBV5-1 and TRBJ2-6, with D possibly called TRBD1 or TRBD2 (5 bases each). CDR3 length equals 16 residues. Germline CDR1 reads SGHRS; CDR2 reads YFSETQ. With 3 bases removed from V and 0 bases from J, the gap between germline ends came to 10 bases. The chain's CDR3 is CASSWDVSSGANVLTF. In nucleotides, the CDR3 is TGCGCCAGCAGCTGGGACGTGAGCTCTGGGGCCAACGTCCTGACTTTC.

As to this clonotype: An end of the junction does not agree with germline; a read error may underlie this. V is TRBV30 and J is TRBJ1-1, with a possible D match to TRBD1 (5 bases). There are 11 residues in the CDR3. CDR1 is GTSNPN and CDR2 is SVGIG in the germline V gene (reference sequence). The CDR3 nucleotides are TGTGCCGGGAGGGGTAACACTGAAGCTTTCTTT. This codes for CAGRGNTEAFF. The full variable domain, with the rest looked up from reference TRBV30 and TRBJ1-1, is SQTIHQWPATLVQPVGSPLSLECTVEGTSNPNLYWYRQAAGRGLQLLFYSVGIGQISSEVPQNLSASRPQDRQFILSSKKLLLSDSGFYLCAGRGNTEAFFGQGTRLTVV.

V gene TRBV23-1 combines with J gene TRBJ2-5; no clear D gene. TRBV23-1 is classed as an ORF, of uncertain function. This CDR3 region has 15 residues. Trimming took off 4 bases at V and 5 bases at J, with 17 bases between the two ends. The CDR3 loop reads CASSPPEWGWETQYF. CDR3 DNA sequence: TGCGCCAGCAGTCCCCCGGAATGGGGTTGGGAGACCCAGTACTTC.

The genes are TRBV9 and TRBJ2-5; the D gene is possibly TRBD2 (6 bases). This CDR3 region has 16 residues. V dropped 4 bases and J dropped 4 bases, with 20 bases sitting between them. Per germline, CDR1 SGDLS and CDR2 YYNGEE. Written as DNA, the CDR3 is TGTGCCAGCAGCCGACCCATGCCGACTAGGGGAGAGACCCAGTACTTC. This translates into CASSRPMPTRGETQYF.

There are a few counts of this clonotype. The chain has TRBV20-1 and TRBJ1-5, with a possible D match to TRBD1 (5 bases). The CDR3 spans 15 residues. The V gene lost 0 bases and the J gene lost 2 bases, with 11 bases spanning the gap. Germline V CDR1 and CDR2: DFQATT, SNEGSKA (reference sequence). The CDR3 nucleotides read TGCAGTGCTAGAGATAGCGGGACGGGCAATCAGCCCCAGCATTTT. It codes for CSARDSGTGNQPQHF.

This clonotype was found a few times. The chain has TRBV27 and TRBJ1-5, with TRBD1 identical over 7 bases. CDR1 is MNHEY, CDR2 SMNVEV, per germline (reference sequence). V trimming: 2 bases; J trimming: 1 base; junction bases outside the gene matches: 5. CDR3 length: 16 residues. The CDR3 DNA follows: TGTGCCAGCAGTTTAGGGCCACAGGGGAGCAATCAGCCCCAGCATTTT. The encoded protein is CASSLGPQGSNQPQHF.

In this sample, this clonotype turned up once. The chain carries TRBV11-3 and TRBJ2-3; tentatively, D is TRBD2 (6 bases). The CDR3 spans 13 residues. Looked up from germline, CDR1 is SGHNT and CDR2 is YENEEA. V gave up 3 bases and J gave up 5 bases, with 9 bases separating them. CDR3 nucleotide sequence: TGTGCCAGCAGCTTCCTGGGGGGAGATACGCAGTATTTT. Translating it yields CASSFLGGDTQYF.

The chain recombines TRBV7-2 with TRBJ2-7; D is possibly TRBD1 (5 bases). The germline V gene has CDR1 SGHTA and CDR2 FQGNSA. CDR3 length: 14 amino acids. V was trimmed by 3 bases and J by 11 bases, leaving 20 bases between them. CDR3 sequence reads: CASSLAPNGGREYF. The CDR3 DNA follows: TGTGCCAGCAGCTTGGCCCCAAACGGTGGCAGGGAGTACTTC. The full variable domain, rest sourced from reference TRBV7-2 and TRBJ2-7, is GAGVSQSPSNKVTEKGKDVELRCDPISGHTALYWYRQSLGQGLEFLIYFQGNSAPDKSGLPSDRFSAERTGGSVSTLTIQRTQQEDSAVYLCASSLAPNGGREYFGPGTRLTVT.